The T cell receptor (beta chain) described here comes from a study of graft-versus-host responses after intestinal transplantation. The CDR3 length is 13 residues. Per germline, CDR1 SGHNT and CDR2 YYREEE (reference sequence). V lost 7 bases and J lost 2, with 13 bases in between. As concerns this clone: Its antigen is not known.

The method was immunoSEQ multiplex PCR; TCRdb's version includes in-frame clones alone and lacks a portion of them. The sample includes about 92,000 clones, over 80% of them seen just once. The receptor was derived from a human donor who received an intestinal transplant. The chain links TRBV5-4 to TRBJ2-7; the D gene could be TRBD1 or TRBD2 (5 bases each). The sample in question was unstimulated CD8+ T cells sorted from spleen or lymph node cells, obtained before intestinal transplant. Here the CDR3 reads CASGFEGTYEQYF. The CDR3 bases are TGTGCCAGCGGGTTCGAGGGGACCTACGAGCAGTACTTC.